This entry features one TCR beta chain sequence. In the PCR, 60 Vbeta and 13 Jbeta primers were used. Study processing details: Later, an analysis found approximately 80 million unique TCR beta chains, and 10 million to 11 million of these were shared. Sequencing used immunoSEQ multiplex PCR; TCRdb keeps in-frame clones, though not all of them. The V and J calls and clone size are taken from that table; D and trimming were inferred from the DNA. Here the sample spans approximately 140,000 clones, roughly three quarters being singletons. The source of the sample is a study of cytomegalovirus exposure and HLA in healthy donors. Germline trimming cut 3 bases from V and 1 base from J; bases unmatched to any gene: 6. Germline V gene sequence: CDR1 GTSNPN, CDR2 SVGIG (reference sequence). This CDR3 is built from 16 residues.

The rearrangement joins TRBV30 to TRBJ2-5, with 12 bases aligning to TRBD2. Sample: PBMCs. The receptor's source is a human donor in good health. Here the CDR3 DNA reads TGTGCCTGGAGCAGCCTAGCGGGGGGGCCCCAAGAGACCCAGTACTTC. It translates to CAWSSLAGGPQETQYF.